One and the same sample provided the 31 T cell receptor beta chains below, sequenced in a study of blood T cell repertoires in COVID-19. This table comes from immunoSEQ multiplex PCR, and its TCRdb copy is limited to in-frame clones, with some not included. The sample shows approximately 51,000 clones, roughly 84% of them seen only once. The source material was peripheral blood. The source is a man aged 45-60 years with active COVID-19.

This sequence joins TRBV7-9 and TRBJ2-7; D perhaps matches TRBD1 (6 bases). The CDR3 extends over 14 amino acids. V dropped 5 bases and J dropped 1 base, with 12 bases sitting between them. Germline V gives CDR1 SEHNR, CDR2 FQNEAQ (reference sequence). CDR3 DNA: TGTGCCAGCAGCCCTACGACAGGTTCCTACGAGCAGTACTTC. Protein: CASSPTTGSYEQYF.

V usage is TRBV7-9 and J usage is TRBJ2-2; no clear D. This CDR3 is 16 amino acids long. CDR1 is SEHNR and CDR2 is FQNEAQ in the germline V gene (reference sequence). V gave up 5 bases and J gave up 4 bases, with 17 bases separating them. The CDR3 loop reads CASSPSESTPTGELFF. CDR3 coding DNA: TGTGCCAGCAGCCCGAGTGAATCTACGCCCACCGGGGAGCTGTTTTTT.

The chain recombines TRBV5-4 with TRBJ1-2, with D maybe TRBD1 (6 bases). V lost 4 bases and J lost 6, with 19 bases in between. The CDR3 is 15 amino acids. CDR1 is SGHNT, CDR2 YYREEE, per germline (reference sequence). The CDR3 region is CASSPPGTQRDGYTF. The DNA for the CDR3 is TGTGCCAGCAGCCCCCCCGGGACACAAAGGGATGGCTACACCTTC.

This clone appeared a single time. The genes are TRBV5-1 and TRBJ2-7, with 8 bases fitting TRBD1. This CDR3 is 15 amino acids long. Germline-derived CDR1 and CDR2 are SGHRS and YFSETQ. V gave up 6 bases and J gave up 0 bases; unmatched junction bases: 8. The CDR3 DNA reads as TGCGCCAGCAACGGACAGGGTTCGAGCTCCTACGAGCAGTACTTC. Translation: CASNGQGSSSYEQYF.

The chain couples TRBV9 to TRBJ2-1; TRBD2 might be the D (7 bases). V was shortened by 3 bases and J by 8 bases, with 21 bases between the two germline ends. There are 16 residues in the CDR3. Germline V gene data show CDR1 as SGDLS and CDR2 as YYNGEE. CDR3 amino acids: CASSALGGAFFYEQFF. The CDR3 nucleotides are TGTGCCAGCAGCGCCCTGGGGGGGGCCTTTTTCTATGAGCAGTTCTTC.

The rearrangement joins TRBV24-1 to TRBJ1-2, with no clear D. Trimming removed 2 bases at V and 6 bases at J, with 9 bases between. The V gene's germline CDR1 is KGHDR and CDR2 SFDVKD. This CDR3 is 13 amino acids long. This CDR3 reads CATSDSSRDGYTF. The CDR3 DNA is TGTGCCACCAGTGATTCCTCACGCGATGGCTACACCTTC.

The rearrangement links TRBV20-1 to TRBJ1-2; D gene ambiguous. This CDR3 is built from 11 residues. Per the germline V gene, CDR1 is DFQATT and CDR2 is SNEGSKA (reference sequence). V lost 6 bases and J lost 3, with 8 bases in between. CDR3: CSARKDYGYTF. The CDR3, as DNA: TGCAGTGCCAGGAAAGACTATGGCTACACCTTC.

The V gene is TRBV7-2, the J gene TRBJ1-1; D perhaps matches TRBD1 (5 bases). Germline V lookup: CDR1 SGHTA, CDR2 FQGNSA. CDR3 length: 13 residues. Trimming took 4 bases from V and 1 from J, leaving 7 bases between them. CDR3 sequence reads: CASSSGGNTEAFF. CDR3 in DNA: TGTGCCAGCAGCTCCGGGGGGAACACTGAAGCTTTCTTT. Full variable domain (outside the CDR3, taken from reference TRBV7-2 and TRBJ1-1): GAGVSQSPSNKVTEKGKDVELRCDPISGHTALYWYRQSLGQGLEFLIYFQGNSAPDKSGLPSDRFSAERTGGSVSTLTIQRTQQEDSAVYLCASSSGGNTEAFFGQGTRLTVV.

V usage is TRBV7-8 and J usage is TRBJ2-3; 9 bases agree with TRBD2. The CDR3 runs to 15 residues. J gave up 1 base and V 1 base, and 0 bases lay outside the gene matches. Germline assignment: CDR1 SGHVS and CDR2 FQNEAQ. CDR3 sequence: CASSLGGGGTDTQYF. As DNA, the CDR3 is TGTGCCAGCAGCTTAGGCGGGGGGGGCACAGATACGCAGTATTTT.

The CDR3 here is CASSKGSSRQETQYF. The CDR3, as DNA: TGTGCCAGCAGCAAGGGCTCCTCCCGGCAAGAGACCCAGTACTTC. The V and J genes are TRBV21-1 and TRBJ2-5; TRBD1 is taken as the D call from the table, unchecked against the DNA. TRBV21-1 is shown as a pseudogene. CDR3 size: 15 residues.

The chain is built from TRBV19 and TRBJ2-3, with a weak D call TRBD1 (6 bases). The CDR3 runs 14 residues. Germline values: CDR1 LNHDA, CDR2 SQIVND (reference sequence). With 5 bases removed from V and 3 bases from J, the gap between germline ends came to 12 bases. The CDR3 protein is CASSETGNTDTQYF. In DNA, the CDR3 is TGTGCCAGTAGTGAAACAGGGAATACAGATACGCAGTATTTT.

The rearrangement links TRBV3-1 (or the pseudogene TRBV3-2) to TRBJ1-2, with D possibly being TRBD1 (6 bases). Between the trimmed V and J ends, which lost 0 bases and 7 bases, there was a span of 15 bases. Germline CDR1 is LGHDT and CDR2 is YNNKEL (reference sequence). This CDR3 comprises 15 residues. The CDR3 spells CASSQDRGAGAGYTF. In DNA form, the CDR3 reads TGTGCCAGCAGCCAAGATCGGGGGGCTGGGGCTGGCTACACCTTC.

The genes are TRBV5-1 and TRBJ2-7, with D tentatively TRBD2 (6 bases). The V gene lost 3 bases and the J gene lost 2 bases, with 12 bases spanning the gap. CDR1 and CDR2 from the germline V gene are SGHRS and YFSETQ. This CDR3 comprises 14 residues. CDR3 sequence (DNA): TGCGCCAGCAGCTGGGACTGGGACCCCTACGAGCAGTACTTC. It is translated as CASSWDWDPYEQYF.

The chain uses TRBV5-8 and TRBJ2-1; 7 bases are shared with TRBD2. Germline values: CDR1 SGHTS, CDR2 YDEGEE. The CDR3 is 15 amino acids. The V segment lost 6 bases and the J segment 8 bases; nucleotides outside the gene matches: 14. CDR3 coding DNA: TGTGCCAGCAAACCCCGGGTCAGTGCGGGGGATGAGCAGTTCTTC. Its protein is CASKPRVSAGDEQFF.

The chain recombines TRBV15 with TRBJ2-1; 14 nucleotides align to TRBD2. The CDR3 contains 16 residues. The V gene end was trimmed by 1 base and the J gene end by 8 bases; junction bases not matched to a gene: 4. The germline CDR1 and CDR2 sequences are LNHNV and YYDKDF (reference sequence). CDR3 sequence reads: CATSRVTSGRGDEQFF. The CDR3 region has the DNA TGTGCCACCAGCAGAGTGACTAGCGGGAGGGGCGATGAGCAGTTCTTC.

The chain has TRBV9 and TRBJ2-7; 7 nucleotides agree with TRBD1. The trim removed 3 bases at V and 2 bases at J, leaving 8 bases unmatched. The CDR3 has 15 residues. Per germline, CDR1 SGDLS and CDR2 YYNGEE. The CDR3 bases are TGTGCCAGCAGCGCCTCGACAGGGCTCGCCTACGAGCAGTACTTC. Its protein is CASSASTGLAYEQYF.

V gene TRBV7-2 combines with J gene TRBJ2-1; 8 positions agree with TRBD1. V lost 3 bases, J lost 5 bases, and 6 bases stayed unmatched. The CDR3 covers 15 residues. CDR1 and CDR2 from the germline V gene are SGHTA and FQGNSA. The CDR3 loop reads CASSLLGQDNNEQFF. DNA of the CDR3: TGTGCCAGCAGCTTGTTGGGACAGGACAACAATGAGCAGTTCTTC.

This clone was seen a single time. The V call is TRBV5-1, the J call TRBJ2-5; D perhaps matches TRBD2 (6 bases). Germline V gene sequence: CDR1 SGHRS, CDR2 YFSETQ. This CDR3 has 14 residues. V was shortened by 0 bases and J by 5 bases, with 11 bases between the two germline ends. DNA of the CDR3: TGCGCCAGCAGCTTGGCCGGAGGGCTCGAGACCCAGTACTTC. It is translated as CASSLAGGLETQYF.

The rearrangement uses TRBV6-5 and TRBJ1-6; D is uncertain. CDR1 MNHEY and CDR2 SVGAGI come from the germline V gene. Trimming stripped 7 bases from V and 0 bases from J, with 7 bases between. The CDR3 consists of 14 residues. In nucleotides, the CDR3 is TGTGCCAGCATGGGCAGCTCCTATAATTCACCCCTCCACTTT. As protein: CASMGSSYNSPLHF.

The genes are TRBV19 and TRBJ1-1; possible D gene TRBD1, 6 bases. V was shortened by 7 bases and J by 3 bases, with 18 bases between the two germline ends. The CDR3 covers 15 residues. CDR1 is LNHDA and CDR2 is SQIVND in the germline V gene (reference sequence). CDR3 residues: CASTMHGGADTEAFF. CDR3 nucleotide sequence: TGTGCCAGTACCATGCATGGGGGCGCGGACACTGAAGCTTTCTTT.

The chain uses TRBV29-1 and TRBJ1-3, with 7 bases matching TRBD1. V shed 2 bases, J shed 6 bases, and the junction held 7 bases outside the gene matches. Germline loops: CDR1 SQVTM, CDR2 ANQGSEA. CDR3 length: 14 residues. This CDR3 is CSVEQRDSQNTIYF. As DNA, the CDR3 is TGCAGCGTTGAACAACGGGACAGTCAAAACACCATATATTTT.

The V and J genes are TRBV11-2 and TRBJ2-7; 7 bases are shared with TRBD1. Losses at the gene ends were 3 bases for V and 3 bases for J; bases not matched to a gene: 8. Looked up from germline, CDR1 is SGHAT and CDR2 is FQNNGV. The CDR3 consists of 15 residues. CDR3 sequence reads: CASSLDPGGYYEQYF. The CDR3, as DNA: TGTGCCAGCAGCTTGGACCCAGGGGGATACTACGAGCAGTACTTC.

The chain joins TRBV20-1 to TRBJ1-2; D is uncertain. Between the trimmed V and J ends, which lost 3 bases and 5 bases, there was a span of 16 bases. The CDR3 is 14 amino acids. Germline loops: CDR1 DFQATT, CDR2 SNEGSKA (reference sequence). CDR3 region: CSASVRGGPYGYTF. The CDR3 coding sequence is TGCAGTGCTAGTGTGCGGGGTGGGCCATATGGCTACACCTTC.

The V call is TRBV30, the J call TRBJ1-2; D might be TRBD1 (5 bases). Germline CDR1 and CDR2: GTSNPN and SVGIG (reference sequence). Trimming removed 0 bases at V and 8 bases at J, with 13 bases between. The CDR3 sequence is 13 residues long. Here the CDR3 DNA reads TGTGCCTGGAGTGTAACCGGGGGAGGAGGCTACACCTTC. This codes for CAWSVTGGGGYTF.

The CDR3, as DNA: TGTGCCACGGCGCAGGGATTTAACACTGAAGCTTTCTTT. It yields the protein CATAQGFNTEAFF. The chain recombines TRBV10-3 with TRBJ1-1; the D gene is possibly TRBD1 (5 bases). The CDR3 sequence is 13 residues long. Germline V lookup: CDR1 ENHRY, CDR2 SYGVKD. V was trimmed by 10 bases and J by 2 bases, leaving 14 bases between them.

This clone was seen a handful of times. The chain couples TRBV7-9 to TRBJ1-6; possible D gene TRBD1, 5 bases. The CDR3 runs 17 residues. The germline V and J ends were trimmed by 4 bases and 0 bases, with 13 bases remaining between them. In germline, CDR1 is SEHNR, CDR2 FQNEAQ (reference sequence). The CDR3 here is CASSSGDGGSYNSPLHF. For the CDR3, the DNA is TGTGCCAGCAGCTCTGGGGACGGGGGCTCCTATAATTCACCCCTCCACTTT.

The chain recombines TRBV18 with TRBJ2-3, with 8 bases fitting TRBD2. Germline assignment: CDR1 KGHSH and CDR2 LQKENI. CDR3 length: 17 residues. V lost 0 bases to trimming and J lost 4 bases; unmatched junction nucleotides: 9. This chain's CDR3 is CASSPPRAGGPPDTQYF. The DNA for the CDR3 is TGTGCCAGCTCACCACCGAGGGCGGGGGGCCCGCCAGATACGCAGTATTTT.

This chain joins TRBV9 and TRBJ2-1; D ambiguous. This CDR3 has 13 residues. Germline lookup yields CDR1 SGDLS and CDR2 YYNGEE. V was cut by 4 bases and J by 10 bases, with 15 bases left in between. CDR3 sequence (DNA): TGTGCCAGCAGCCCAAGATACAGTCAGGAGCAGTTCTTC. It encodes CASSPRYSQEQFF.

The CDR3 DNA reads TGTGCCAGCAGCTTGATCGGGACTGATCTACATGAGCAGTTCTTC. Translation: CASSLIGTDLHEQFF. The V call is TRBV5-5, the J call TRBJ2-1, with D tentatively TRBD2 (6 bases). CDR3 length: 15 residues. Germline V lookup: CDR1 SGHKS, CDR2 YYEKEE (reference sequence). The V and J ends lost 1 base and 8 bases respectively, with 16 bases between them.

This clone was counted between two and nine times. Other DNA sequences in this specimen translate into the identical CDR3. This chain uses TRBV18 with TRBJ1-6; 7 nucleotides agree with TRBD1. CDR1 is KGHSH, CDR2 LQKENI, per germline. CDR3 length equals 14 residues. Losses at the gene ends were 1 base for V and 8 bases for J; bases not matched to a gene: 2. The CDR3 sequence is CASSPLDRDSPLHF. The CDR3 DNA reads TGTGCCAGCTCACCACTCGACAGGGATTCACCCCTCCACTTT.

The chain carries TRBV7-2 and TRBJ1-2; no clear D. CDR1 and CDR2 (germline): SGHTA, FQGNSA. The CDR3 has 14 amino acids. Trimming shortened V by 6 bases and J by 3 bases, and 14 bases separated the two germline ends. The CDR3 sequence: CASRPRTSDYGYTF. DNA for the CDR3: TGTGCCAGCAGGCCTCGGACTTCGGACTATGGCTACACCTTC.